This entry features one TCR beta chain sequence. Its antigen remains unidentified. The CDR3 sequence is 13 residues long. Unmatched junction bases numbered 11, after V lost 6 bases and J lost 9 bases. Germline CDR1 SQVTM, CDR2 ANQGSEA. This sample stems from a study of T cells after yellow fever vaccination. Notes on the study in general: FACS-sorted repertoires could harbor abundant contaminating bulk-population clonotypes. Though weaker, the secondary response peaked faster, on day 5 versus 15. Among primary-vaccination clones, most reappeared after the booster, at almost 98% for CD4 and 85% to 90% for CD8.

TCR cDNA was made by 5'RACE template switching, adding a universal primer site and UMIs. Using its own MiXCR run on the 5' RACE reads, TCRdb lists one record per CDR3 protein. The sample includes under 350,000 distinct CDR3 sequences, over 4% seen only once; the top ten take 20% to 25%. The sequence came from a man aged 18 to 30 who received the YFV17D yellow fever vaccine. The chain has TRBV29-1 and TRBJ2-3, with 8 bases that match TRBD1. The starting material was PBMCs, obtained 5 days after the yellow fever booster vaccination. The CDR3 DNA reads as TGCAGCGTCCCCCCCAGGGGGCGAGGAACGCAGTATTTT. This encodes CSVPPRGRGTQYF.